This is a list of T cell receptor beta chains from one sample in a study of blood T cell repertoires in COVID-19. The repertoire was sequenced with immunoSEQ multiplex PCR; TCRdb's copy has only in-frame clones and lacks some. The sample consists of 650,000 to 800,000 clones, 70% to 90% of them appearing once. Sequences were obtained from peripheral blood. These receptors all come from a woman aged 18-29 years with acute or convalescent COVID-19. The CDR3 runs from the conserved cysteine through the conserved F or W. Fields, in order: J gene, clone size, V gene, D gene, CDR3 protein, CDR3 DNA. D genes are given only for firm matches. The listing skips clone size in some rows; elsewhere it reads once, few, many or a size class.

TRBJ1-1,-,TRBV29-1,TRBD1,CSVPWGGTGGEAFF,TGCAGCGTTCCTTGGGGAGGGACAGGGGGCGAAGCTTTCTTT
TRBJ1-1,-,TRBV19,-,CASSIYATGTEAFF,TGTGCCAGTAGTATTTACGCCACGGGAACTGAAGCTTTCTTT
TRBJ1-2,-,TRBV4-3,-,CASSRSDSYTF,TGCGCCAGCAGCCGGTCTGACAGCTACACCTTC
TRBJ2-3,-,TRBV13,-,CASSPGGRGGWTDTQYF,TGTGCCAGCAGCCCTGGGGGCAGGGGTGGTTGGACAGATACGCAGTATTTT
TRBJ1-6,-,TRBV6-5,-,CASSGEQKNSPLHF,TGTGCCAGTTCGGGGGAACAGAAGAATTCACCCCTCCACTTT
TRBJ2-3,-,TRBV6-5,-,CASSHTDTQYF,TGTGCCAGCAGTCACACAGATACGCAGTATTTT
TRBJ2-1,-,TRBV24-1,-,CATSVASVLNEQFF,TGTGCCACCAGTGTCGCTAGCGTTCTCAATGAGCAGTTCTTC
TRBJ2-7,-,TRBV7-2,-,CASSPRQGGSYEQYF,TGTGCCAGCAGCCCCCGACAGGGAGGCTCCTACGAGCAGTACTTC
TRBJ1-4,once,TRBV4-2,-,CASSQEGGEGVLSDEKLFF,TGTGCCAGCAGCCAAGAGGGAGGGGAGGGTGTACTCAGCGATGAAAAACTGTTTTTT
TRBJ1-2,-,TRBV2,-,CASRVSGWGYGYTF,TGTGCCAGCAGGGTATCAGGGTGGGGCTATGGCTACACCTTC
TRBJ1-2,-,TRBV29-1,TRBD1,CSVVGTGGLTNYGYTF,TGCAGCGTTGTAGGGACAGGGGGCCTGACTAACTATGGCTACACCTTC
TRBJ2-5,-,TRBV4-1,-,CASSQPGGQETQYF,TGCGCCAGCAGCCAACCCGGGGGACAAGAGACCCAGTACTTC
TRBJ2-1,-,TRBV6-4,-,CASSQPGVPRNEQFF,TGTGCCAGCAGCCAACCGGGGGTCCCCAGAAATGAGCAGTTCTTC
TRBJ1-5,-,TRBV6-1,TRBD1,CASSDLGYRGDNQPQHF,TGTGCCAGCAGTGACTTAGGATACAGGGGTGACAATCAGCCCCAGCATTTT
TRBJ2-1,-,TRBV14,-,CASSQEFGTGLDEQFF,TGTGCCAGCAGCCAAGAATTTGGAACAGGGTTGGATGAGCAGTTCTTC
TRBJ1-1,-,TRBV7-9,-,CASSAPRGLRDTEAFF,TGTGCCAGCAGCGCACCCAGGGGCCTTAGGGACACTGAAGCTTTCTTT
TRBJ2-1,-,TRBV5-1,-,CASSFGGAENEQFF,TGCGCCAGCAGTTTTGGTGGGGCCGAGAATGAGCAGTTCTTC
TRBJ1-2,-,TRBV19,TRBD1,CASAPGTGVAGYTF,TGTGCCAGTGCACCTGGGACAGGGGTTGCAGGCTACACCTTC
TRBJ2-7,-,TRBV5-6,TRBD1,CASSPDRGHPYEQYF,TGTGCCAGCAGCCCGGACAGGGGACATCCCTACGAGCAGTACTTC
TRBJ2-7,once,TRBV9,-,CASSVDGGLSYEQYF,TGTGCCAGCAGCGTAGACGGGGGTCTCTCCTACGAGCAGTACTTC
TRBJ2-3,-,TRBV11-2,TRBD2,CASSLRGGGAQDTQYF,TGTGCCAGCAGCTTGCGGGGCGGGGGGGCCCAAGATACGCAGTATTTT
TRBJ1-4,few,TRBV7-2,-,CASSFARSVNEKLFF,TGTGCCAGCAGCTTCGCCCGGTCTGTGAATGAAAAACTGTTTTTT
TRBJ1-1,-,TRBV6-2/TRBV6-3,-,CASSPFSPTTTHREAFF,TGTGCCAGCAGCCCCTTCTCCCCGACGACAACCCATAGGGAAGCTTTCTTT
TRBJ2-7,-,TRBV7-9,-,CASSLGQGREQYF,TGTGCCAGCAGCTTAGGTCAGGGCAGGGAGCAGTACTTC
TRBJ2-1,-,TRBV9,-,CASGSSYNEQFF,TGTGCCAGCGGTAGTTCGTACAATGAGCAGTTCTTC
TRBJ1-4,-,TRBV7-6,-,CASSRYDRLVEKLFF,TGTGCCAGCAGCCGTTATGACAGATTAGTTGAAAAACTGTTTTTT
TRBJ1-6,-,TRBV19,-,CASTSRPGGNSPLHF,TGTGCCAGTACCTCGAGGCCGGGAGGTAATTCACCCCTCCACTTT
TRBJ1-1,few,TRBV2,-,CASSEIQGGTEAFF,TGTGCCAGCAGTGAAATCCAGGGCGGCACTGAAGCTTTCTTT
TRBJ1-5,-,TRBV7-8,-,CASSLVTRVQPQHF,TGTGCCAGCAGCTTAGTAACCCGAGTTCAGCCCCAGCATTTT
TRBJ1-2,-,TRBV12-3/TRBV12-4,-,CASNRDTHYGYTF,TGTGCCAGCAACCGGGACACACACTATGGCTACACCTTC
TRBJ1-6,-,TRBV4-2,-,CASSQEVTDNSPLHF,TGTGCCAGCAGCCAAGAAGTGACAGATAATTCACCCCTCCACTTT
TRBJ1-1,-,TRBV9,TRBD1,CASSEGAQGFGANTEAFF,TGTGCCAGCAGCGAAGGGGCACAGGGGTTTGGGGCGAACACTGAAGCTTTCTTT
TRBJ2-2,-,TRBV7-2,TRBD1,CASSRDRYTGELFF,TGTGCCAGCAGCAGGGACAGATACACCGGGGAGCTGTTTTTT
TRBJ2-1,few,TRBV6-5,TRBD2,CASSLAGGPYNEQFF,TGTGCCAGCAGTCTCGCGGGGGGCCCCTACAATGAGCAGTTCTTC
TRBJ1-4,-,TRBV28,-,CASRITRGNEKLFF,TGTGCCAGCAGAATCACTAGGGGGAATGAAAAACTGTTTTTT
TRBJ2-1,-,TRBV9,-,CASSSRWGDYNEQFF,TGTGCCAGCAGCTCACGGTGGGGGGATTACAATGAGCAGTTCTTC
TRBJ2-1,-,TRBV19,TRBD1,CASSKWGQMSPNEQFF,TGTGCCAGTAGTAAATGGGGACAGATGTCTCCCAATGAGCAGTTCTTC
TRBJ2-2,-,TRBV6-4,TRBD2,CASSLLAGTGELFF,TGTGCCAGCAGCCTACTAGCGGGTACCGGGGAGCTGTTTTTT
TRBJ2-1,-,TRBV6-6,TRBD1,CASSTGSSYNEQFF,TGTGCCAGCTCGACAGGGAGCTCCTACAATGAGCAGTTCTTC
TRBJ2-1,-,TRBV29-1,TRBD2,CSVSGGPSYNEQFF,TGCAGCGTTAGCGGGGGACCTTCCTACAATGAGCAGTTCTTC
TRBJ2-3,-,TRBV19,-,CASSPSPSYGTQYF,TGTGCCAGTAGTCCTAGCCCCAGTTACGGTACGCAGTATTTT
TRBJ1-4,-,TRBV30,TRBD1,CAWSRDRVSEKLFF,TGTGCCTGGAGCCGGGACAGGGTTAGTGAAAAACTGTTTTTT
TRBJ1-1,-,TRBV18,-,CASSPRANTEAFF,TGTGCCAGCTCACCACGAGCGAACACTGAAGCTTTCTTT